What follows are 28 T cell receptor beta chains derived from one specimen sequenced in a study of T cells after posttransplantation cyclophosphamide (dated by TCRdb to between 2015 and 2016). Libraries came from the immunoSEQ multiplex PCR assay. In TCRdb, the immuneACCESS table is reduced to in-frame sequences with V and J assigned. These tables do not hold every clone; where another copy was compared, an unresolved V gene accounts for under half, and the others remain unexplained. Recorded for this sample are 25,000 or so clones; approximately 85% of them occurred a single time. 6.3% of the sample goes to the ten largest clones. The specimen was PBMCs. The receptors were gathered from a woman aged 55-70 years with a blood cancer, CMV-positive, and with a related stem cell donor.

The chain has TRBV6-1 and TRBJ2-6; possible D gene TRBD1, 6 bases. The CDR3 covers 15 residues. Deletions cut 4 bases from V and 2 bases from J, with 9 bases between. Germline CDR1 reads MNHNS; CDR2 reads SASEGT. Here the CDR3 reads CASSGEGAGANVLTF. For the CDR3, the DNA is TGTGCCAGCAGTGGTGAGGGGGCTGGGGCCAACGTCCTGACTTTC.

This clone occurred once. This chain joins TRBV11-2 and TRBJ1-5, with 8 bases lining up with TRBD1. Germline lookup yields CDR1 SGHAT and CDR2 FQNNGV. V lost 0 bases to trimming and J lost 7 bases; unmatched junction nucleotides: 5. CDR3 length: 15 amino acids. In DNA, the CDR3 is TGTGCCAGCAGCTTAGACAGGGGGCACAACCAGCCCCAGCATTTT. Amino acid sequence: CASSLDRGHNQPQHF.

J is TRBJ2-3 and V is TRBV5-1; D gene ambiguous. CDR3 length equals 14 residues. Trimming took off 0 bases at V and 4 bases at J, with 9 bases between the two ends. In germline, CDR1 is SGHRS, CDR2 YFSETQ. The CDR3 coding sequence is TGCGCCAGCAGCTTGGGCGGAGACGCAGATACGCAGTATTTT. It is translated as CASSLGGDADTQYF.

This chain uses TRBV21-1 with TRBJ1-4. TRBV21-1 is flagged as a pseudogene. This CDR3 has 16 residues. CDR3 protein: CASSKRKGRANEKLFF. The CDR3 DNA reads TGTGCCAGCAGCAAAAGGAAGGGGAGGGCTAATGAAAAACTGTTTTTT.

This sequence joins TRBV5-1 and TRBJ2-2; D is perhaps TRBD2 (5 bases). CDR3 size: 13 residues. V was shortened by 1 base and J by 5 bases, with 6 bases between the two germline ends. CDR1 and CDR2 from the germline V gene are SGHRS and YFSETQ. CDR3 nucleotide sequence: TGCGCCAGCAGCTTGAGCGGAACCGGGGAGCTGTTTTTT. Translating gives CASSLSGTGELFF.

The chain couples TRBV30 to TRBJ1-5; TRBD1 is a possible D gene (6 bases). The CDR3 length is 15 residues. Germline-derived CDR1 and CDR2 are GTSNPN and SVGIG (reference sequence). Trimming removed 5 bases from V and 4 bases from J, with 18 bases in between. This CDR3 is CAWEPQTGPNQPQHF. For the CDR3, the DNA is TGTGCCTGGGAACCTCAGACAGGTCCTAATCAGCCCCAGCATTTT.

The CDR3 loop is CASSWGDRVVKTQYF. The CDR3 region has the DNA TGTGCCAGCAGCTGGGGGGACAGGGTGGTGAAGACCCAGTACTTC. V and J are TRBV5-6 and TRBJ2-5, with TRBD1 matching over 9 bases. CDR1 SGHDT and CDR2 YYEEEE come from the germline V gene. V was clipped by 3 bases and J by 6 bases; unmatched bases: 9. The CDR3 loop spans 15 amino acids.

This clone was seen just once. The V call is TRBV7-2, the J call TRBJ2-3, with 8 bases aligning to TRBD2. V lost 3 bases, J lost 6 bases, and 5 bases stayed unmatched. Germline values: CDR1 SGHTA, CDR2 FQGNSA. This CDR3 has 14 residues. The CDR3 loop reads CASSFSGSGDTQYF. CDR3 sequence (DNA): TGTGCCAGCAGCTTCAGCGGGAGCGGGGATACGCAGTATTTT.

About this clone: Other nucleotide sequences from this sample produce the same CDR3. The chain combines TRBV7-6 with TRBJ2-1; no definite D call. Per germline, CDR1 SGHVS and CDR2 FNYEAQ. V lost 1 base and J 1 base, leaving 11 bases between the germline ends. The CDR3 runs 16 residues. CDR3 bases: TGTGCCAGCAGCTTAGATACCTTTAGTTCCTACAATGAGCAGTTCTTC. This translates into CASSLDTFSSYNEQFF.

This sequence joins TRBV28 and TRBJ2-7, with TRBD2 as a possible D gene (6 bases). Germline loops: CDR1 MDHEN, CDR2 SYDVKM. The V end was cut by 5 bases, the J end by 5 bases, with 10 bases between. CDR3 size: 12 residues. Here the CDR3 DNA reads TGTGCCAGCAGTATCCCGGGAGACGAGCAGTACTTC. The encoded protein is CASSIPGDEQYF.

The rearrangement uses TRBV2 and TRBJ2-2, with a possible D match to TRBD1 (6 bases). The V gene's germline CDR1 is SNHLY and CDR2 FYNNEI. Between the trimmed V and J ends, which lost 7 bases and 0 bases, there was a span of 9 bases. The CDR3 has 14 residues. The CDR3 coding sequence is TGTGCCAGCACCGGACAGACGAACACCGGGGAGCTGTTTTTT. Translating gives CASTGQTNTGELFF.

This clone was seen more than once but under ten times. The chain employs TRBV25-1 and TRBJ2-7; 8 positions agree with TRBD1. V shed 0 bases, J shed 2 bases, and the junction held 6 bases outside the gene matches. CDR1 and CDR2 (germline): MGHDK, SYGVNS. The CDR3 is 16 residues long. This CDR3 is CASSEYSGDRTYEQYF. CDR3 DNA sequence: TGTGCCAGCAGTGAATATAGTGGGGACAGGACCTACGAGCAGTACTTC.

This rearrangement joins TRBV30 to TRBJ2-7; TRBD2 matches at 9 bases. From germline, CDR1 is GTSNPN and CDR2 SVGIG (reference sequence). The ends lost 3 bases at V and 6 bases at J; junction bases unmatched: 9. CDR3 size: 14 residues. This CDR3 reads CAWRAAGGSSEQYF. In nucleotides, the CDR3 is TGTGCCTGGAGGGCAGCGGGAGGAAGTTCCGAGCAGTACTTC.

CDR3 residues: CASSLGTEGGYTF. The CDR3 DNA reads TGCGCCAGCAGCTTGGGGACGGAGGGGGGCTACACCTTC. This chain links TRBV5-1 with TRBJ1-2, with D possibly being TRBD1 (5 bases). The V gene lost 0 bases and the J gene lost 8 bases, with 11 bases spanning the gap. CDR1 is SGHRS and CDR2 is YFSETQ in the germline V gene. The CDR3 loop spans 13 amino acids. The full variable domain, its missing parts supplied by reference TRBV5-1 and TRBJ1-2, is KAGVTQTPRYLIKTRGQQVTLSCSPISGHRSVSWYQQTPGQGLQFLFEYFSETQRNKGNFPGRFSGRQFSNSRSEMNVSTLELGDSALYLCASSLGTEGGYTFGSGTRLTVV.

This clone appeared a few times. The chain combines TRBV4-1 with TRBJ1-2; D is unresolved. V gave up 0 bases and J gave up 3 bases, with 11 bases separating them. Germline V CDR1 and CDR2: MGHRA, YSYEKL. This CDR3 contains 15 residues. CDR3 sequence: CASSQDTGGYYGYTF. CDR3 nucleotide sequence: TGCGCCAGCAGCCAAGATACCGGCGGCTACTATGGCTACACCTTC.

The chain is built from TRBV6-5 and TRBJ1-1, with D perhaps matching TRBD1 (6 bases). Germline loops: CDR1 MNHEY, CDR2 SVGAGI. Trimming shortened V by 6 bases and J by 4 bases, and 12 bases separated the two germline ends. The CDR3 is 13 amino acids. This CDR3 reads CASSAEGGTEAFF. The CDR3 region has the DNA TGTGCCAGCAGCGCCGAAGGGGGCACTGAAGCTTTCTTT.

V usage is TRBV6-6 and J usage is TRBJ2-5; D is undetermined. The CDR3 has 11 residues. Per germline, CDR1 MNHNY and CDR2 SVGAGI (reference sequence). V was shortened by 8 bases and J by 5 bases, with 9 bases between the two germline ends. The CDR3 sequence is CASSLGETQYF. In DNA, the CDR3 is TGTGCCAGCTCTTTGGGCGAGACCCAGTACTTC.

This clone was seen just once. This chain links TRBV18 with TRBJ2-7, with 10 nucleotides matching TRBD2. Germline V CDR1 and CDR2: KGHSH, LQKENI. The V and J ends lost 0 bases and 4 bases, in that order; junction bases with no gene match: 6. There are 16 residues in the CDR3. The DNA for the CDR3 is TGTGCCAGCTCACCACCGGGACTAGCGACCCGATACGAGCAGTACTTC. It is translated as CASSPPGLATRYEQYF.

The chain couples TRBV10-1 to TRBJ2-2, with 9 bases lining up with TRBD2. From germline, CDR1 is WNHNN and CDR2 SYGVQD (reference sequence). CDR3 size: 15 residues. Trimming at V came to 3 bases and at J to 6 bases, leaving 5 bases not matched to a gene. CDR3 loop: CASSEGGRAAGELFF. The CDR3 nucleotides read TGCGCCAGCAGTGAAGGCGGGAGGGCCGCCGGGGAGCTGTTTTTT.

V is TRBV4-1 and J is TRBJ2-1; the match to TRBD1 covers 7 bases. The CDR3 runs to 16 residues. CDR1 is MGHRA, CDR2 YSYEKL, per germline. With 0 bases clipped from V and 4 bases from J, the junction kept 6 bases outside the gene matches. The CDR3 sequence is CASSQDTGTAYNEQFF. The CDR3 nucleotides read TGCGCCAGCAGCCAAGATACCGGGACAGCTTACAATGAGCAGTTCTTC.

The rearrangement links TRBV25-1 to TRBJ1-1; maybe TRBD1 (6 bases). CDR1 and CDR2 from the germline V gene are MGHDK and SYGVNS. This CDR3 is 15 amino acids long. V lost 7 bases and J 5 bases, leaving 20 bases between the germline ends. The CDR3 reads CASISEQGLDTEAFF. DNA for the CDR3: TGTGCCAGCATATCAGAACAGGGTTTGGATACTGAAGCTTTCTTT. Using reference TRBV25-1 and TRBJ1-1 for the parts outside the CDR3, the full variable domain is EADIYQTPRYLVIGTGKKITLECSQTMGHDKMYWYQQDPGMELHLIHYSYGVNSTEKGDLSSESTVSRIRTEHFPLTLESARPSHTSQYLCASISEQGLDTEAFFGQGTRLTVV.

The rearrangement links TRBV7-2 to TRBJ2-7; D is perhaps TRBD2 (5 bases). The CDR3 is made up of 17 amino acids. Between the trimmed V and J ends, which lost 5 bases and 1 base, there was a span of 21 bases. Per the germline V gene, CDR1 is SGHTA and CDR2 is FQGNSA. The CDR3 loop is CASSLLSSGLGSYEQYF. The CDR3, as DNA: TGTGCCAGCAGCCTACTGTCCAGCGGACTTGGGTCCTACGAGCAGTACTTC.

This clone appeared once. The rearrangement joins TRBV5-4 to TRBJ2-1; no clear D gene. This CDR3 contains 14 residues. Trimming cost V 1 base and J 3 bases, with 8 bases left between them. Germline CDR1 SGHNT, CDR2 YYREEE (reference sequence). The CDR3 region is CASSLTNLYNEQFF. DNA of the CDR3: TGTGCCAGCAGCTTGACTAACCTCTACAATGAGCAGTTCTTC. The full variable domain, its missing parts supplied by reference TRBV5-4 and TRBJ2-1, is ETGVTQSPTHLIKTRGQQVTLRCSSQSGHNTVSWYQQALGQGPQFIFQYYREEENGRGNFPPRFSGLQFPNYSSELNVNALELDDSALYLCASSLTNLYNEQFFGPGTRLTVL.

The chain joins TRBV7-9 to TRBJ2-1; 12 bases align to TRBD2. The CDR3 has 16 residues. J gave up 7 bases and V 1 base, and 5 bases lay outside the gene matches. Germline lookup yields CDR1 SEHNR and CDR2 FQNEAQ (reference sequence). CDR3 sequence reads: CASSLVVTSGSNEQFF. The DNA for the CDR3 is TGTGCCAGCAGCTTAGTCGTGACTAGCGGGAGTAATGAGCAGTTCTTC. Using reference TRBV7-9 and TRBJ2-1 for the parts outside the CDR3, the full variable domain is DTGVSQNPRHKITKRGQNVTFRCDPISEHNRLYWYRQTLGQGPEFLTYFQNEAQLEKSRLLSDRFSAERPKGSFSTLEIQRTEQGDSAMYLCASSLVVTSGSNEQFFGPGTRLTVL.

The chain links TRBV30 to TRBJ2-3, with a weak D call TRBD2 (5 bases). CDR3 length: 13 residues. Germline CDR1 is GTSNPN and CDR2 is SVGIG (reference sequence). V lost 3 bases and J lost 5, with 12 bases in between. CDR3 protein: CAWRDWAEDTQYF. The CDR3 DNA reads as TGTGCCTGGAGGGACTGGGCAGAAGATACGCAGTATTTT.

This clone was seen only once. The gene calls are TRBV5-6 and TRBJ2-5; 8 nucleotides match TRBD2. The germline CDR1 and CDR2 sequences are SGHDT and YYEEEE. The CDR3 is 13 residues long. Trimming cost V 1 base and J 5 bases; bases outside gene matches: 1. The CDR3 region is CASSLSGSETQYF. CDR3 DNA sequence: TGTGCCAGCAGCTTGAGCGGGAGTGAGACCCAGTACTTC.

J is TRBJ2-1 and V is TRBV6-1; D unresolved. This CDR3 is 12 amino acids long. CDR1 MNHNS and CDR2 SASEGT come from the germline V gene. Deletions cut 3 bases from V and 3 bases from J, with 3 bases between. Here the CDR3 DNA reads TGTGCCAGCAGTGACTACTACAATGAGCAGTTCTTC. It is translated as CASSDYYNEQFF.

This clone came up a few times. The V gene is TRBV27, the J gene TRBJ1-1, with TRBD1 matching over 8 bases. The CDR3 has 13 amino acids. Trimming at V came to 8 bases and at J to 4 bases, leaving 6 bases not matched to a gene. The germline V gene encodes CDR1 MNHEY and CDR2 SMNVEV (reference sequence). The CDR3 sequence: CASGRTGSTEAFF. CDR3 DNA sequence: TGTGCCAGCGGCAGGACAGGGTCCACTGAAGCTTTCTTT.